Following are 25 T cell receptor beta chains from one sample sequenced in a study of CD8 T cells in ankylosing spondylitis. MiXCR, applied by TCRdb to the 5' RACE reads, yields one record per CDR3 protein. Seen here are approximately 210,000 distinct CDR3 sequences, about 13% observed once, and the top ten hold approximately 15%. The source material was blood, either unsorted or a sorted T cell fraction (not recorded which). The receptors were gathered from a male donor with ankylosing spondylitis or in good health (not recorded which).

This clonotype was observed a few times. J is TRBJ1-1 and V is TRBV29-1; 10 bases agree with TRBD1. This CDR3 contains 11 residues. Germline V gene lookup returns CDR1 SQVTM and CDR2 ANQGSEA. The trim removed 6 bases at V and 10 bases at J, leaving 5 bases unmatched. The CDR3 region is CSVPGDRGAFF. The CDR3 DNA is TGCAGCGTACCTGGGGACAGGGGAGCTTTCTTT.

V gene TRBV18 combines with J gene TRBJ2-3; D is uncertain. Trimming removed 6 bases from V and 4 bases from J, with 8 bases in between. The CDR3 is 12 residues long. Germline CDR1 is KGHSH and CDR2 is LQKENI. The CDR3 protein is CASSNKPDTQYF. As DNA, the CDR3 is TGTGCCAGCTCCAACAAGCCAGATACGCAGTATTTT.

This clonotype occurred a few times. CDR3 loop: CASSLGTGDDEQYF. In nucleotides, the CDR3 is TGCGCCAGCAGCTTGGGGACGGGGGACGACGAGCAGTACTTC. V usage is TRBV5-1 and J usage is TRBJ2-7, with a possible D match to TRBD2 (6 bases). Germline CDR1 and CDR2: SGHRS and YFSETQ. Trimming took 0 bases from V and 5 from J, leaving 12 bases between them. The CDR3 totals 14 residues.

This clonotype was detected many times. The gene calls are TRBV29-1 and TRBJ2-1; maybe TRBD1 (6 bases). V lost 1 base, J lost 1 base, and 8 bases lay in between. Germline CDR1 is SQVTM and CDR2 is ANQGSEA. The CDR3 sequence is 14 residues long. The CDR3 DNA follows: TGCAGCGTTGAAGGGACAGTGTCCTACAATGAGCAGTTCTTC. Its protein is CSVEGTVSYNEQFF.

This clonotype has a count of ten or more. This rearrangement joins TRBV25-1 to TRBJ2-7, with TRBD1 matching over 7 bases. Germline CDR1 MGHDK, CDR2 SYGVNS. CDR3 length equals 14 residues. The trim removed 4 bases at V and 2 bases at J, leaving 5 bases unmatched. This CDR3 reads CASSGRDSPYEQYF. In DNA form, the CDR3 reads TGTGCCAGCAGTGGCCGGGACAGCCCCTACGAGCAGTACTTC.

This clonotype came up a few times. This chain links TRBV5-1 with TRBJ2-7, with 8 bases lining up with TRBD1. There are 11 residues in the CDR3. The trim removed 3 bases at V and 12 bases at J, leaving 5 bases unmatched. Germline loops: CDR1 SGHRS, CDR2 YFSETQ. CDR3 nucleotides: TGCGCCAGCAGCTCCGGACAGGGTTCGTACTTC. This encodes CASSSGQGSYF.

This clonotype was detected many times. CDR3 residues: CASSDMRDSYNEQFF. Here the CDR3 DNA reads TGTGCCAGCAGCGACATGCGGGACAGCTACAATGAGCAGTTCTTC. This chain joins TRBV12-3 or TRBV12-4 and TRBJ2-1; TRBD1 is a possible D gene (7 bases). The ends were cut back, 6 bases at V and 3 bases at J, with 15 bases in the middle. This CDR3 contains 15 residues.

This clonotype occurred once. The J gene is TRBJ2-5, the V gene TRBV15, with D unclear. The CDR3 runs 13 residues. The germline V gene encodes CDR1 LNHNV and CDR2 YYDKDF (reference sequence). Trimming left V 8 bases short and J 5 bases short, with 15 bases between. The CDR3 DNA reads as TGTGCCACCCGGGTTAGGGCCCGGGAGACCCAGTACTTC. Its translation is CATRVRARETQYF.

This clonotype was found a few times. This rearrangement joins TRBV2 to TRBJ1-5; D is undetermined. V was shortened by 8 bases and J by 0 bases, with 11 bases between the two germline ends. The CDR3 is 14 residues long. Per germline, CDR1 SNHLY and CDR2 FYNNEI. DNA for the CDR3: TGTGCCAGCGCCGGAGAGAATAGCAATCAGCCCCAGCATTTT. Encoded protein: CASAGENSNQPQHF. Supplemented by reference TRBV2 and TRBJ1-5, the full variable domain reads EPEVTQTPSHQVTQMGQEVILRCVPISNHLYFYWYRQILGQKVEFLVSFYNNEISEKSEIFDDQFSVERPDGSNFTLKIRSTKLEDSAMYFCASAGENSNQPQHFGDGTRLSIL.

In this sample, this clonotype turned up a few times. The chain couples TRBV6-1 to TRBJ1-2; D not resolved. Germline CDR1 reads MNHNS; CDR2 reads SASEGT. This CDR3 has 14 residues. Trimming removed 0 bases at V and 3 bases at J, with 8 bases between. Written as DNA, the CDR3 is TGTGCCAGCAGTGAAGCAAGACTTGACTATGGCTACACCTTC. Translated: CASSEARLDYGYTF.

This clonotype was seen a handful of times. The chain recombines TRBV6-6 with TRBJ1-1; no definite D call. Trimming took off 0 bases at V and 6 bases at J, with 8 bases between the two ends. Germline CDR1 MNHNY, CDR2 SVGAGI (reference sequence). CDR3 length: 13 amino acids. The CDR3 DNA sequence: TGTGCCAGCAGTTACTCGTCCCACGCTGAAGCTTTCTTT. Translation: CASSYSSHAEAFF.

This clonotype was counted a few times. V gene TRBV5-1 combines with J gene TRBJ1-2; perhaps TRBD1 as D (5 bases). The CDR3 length is 14 residues. Germline V CDR1 and CDR2: SGHRS, YFSETQ. Trimming removed 3 bases from V and 3 bases from J, with 12 bases in between. The CDR3 bases are TGCGCCAGCAGCTGGGGGGAAAGGGACTATGGCTACACCTTC. It codes for CASSWGERDYGYTF. The whole variable domain, filled in from reference TRBV5-1 and TRBJ1-2, reads KAGVTQTPRYLIKTRGQQVTLSCSPISGHRSVSWYQQTPGQGLQFLFEYFSETQRNKGNFPGRFSGRQFSNSRSEMNVSTLELGDSALYLCASSWGERDYGYTFGSGTRLTVV.

This clonotype has more than one count but fewer than ten. J is TRBJ1-1 and V is TRBV12-3 or TRBV12-4; perhaps TRBD1 as D (6 bases). The CDR3 runs 14 residues. V was cut by 5 bases and J by 0 bases, with 10 bases left in between. The CDR3 DNA sequence: TGTGCCAGCAGTATAACAGGGTTGAACACTGAAGCTTTCTTT. As protein: CASSITGLNTEAFF.

This clonotype was seen more than once but under ten times. The chain employs TRBV6-1 and TRBJ2-2; D tentatively reads TRBD1 or TRBD2 (5 bases each). CDR1 is MNHNS, CDR2 SASEGT, per germline. CDR3 size: 11 residues. V lost 8 bases and J lost 8, with 9 bases in between. CDR3 loop: CASGGGGELFF. CDR3 DNA sequence: TGTGCCAGCGGGGGTGGAGGGGAGCTGTTTTTT.

The J gene is TRBJ2-7, the V gene TRBV27, with D unclear. CDR3 length equals 14 residues. Germline V gene sequence: CDR1 MNHEY, CDR2 SMNVEV (reference sequence). The V end was cut by 2 bases, the J end by 3 bases, with 11 bases between. The CDR3 is CASSLSGSFYEQYF. For the CDR3, the DNA is TGTGCCAGCAGTTTAAGTGGCAGCTTCTACGAGCAGTACTTC.

Only a few counts were recorded for this clonotype. CDR3 nucleotides: TGCAGCGTTTGGAAAGGGAATATTAAAGATACGCAGTATTTT. Protein: CSVWKGNIKDTQYF. The rearrangement uses TRBV29-1 and TRBJ2-3; D not certain. The V end was cut by 5 bases, the J end by 5 bases, with 17 bases between. The CDR3 is made up of 14 amino acids. Germline CDR1 reads SQVTM; CDR2 reads ANQGSEA.

The genes are TRBV2 and TRBJ2-1; 13 bases align to TRBD2. V lost 0 bases and J lost 7; bases outside the gene matches: 0. This CDR3 contains 15 residues. The V gene's germline CDR1 is SNHLY and CDR2 FYNNEI. CDR3 sequence (DNA): TGTGCCAGCAGTGAAGCGGGACTAGCGGGAAATGAGCAGTTCTTC. Its protein product is CASSEAGLAGNEQFF.

This clonotype was observed at least ten times. This chain uses TRBV12-3 or TRBV12-4 with TRBJ2-1; D not resolved. Trimming left V 2 bases short and J 9 bases short, with 8 bases between. The CDR3 consists of 12 residues. CDR3 nucleotides: TGTGCCAGCAGTTTAAGCCAGAGTGAGCAGTTCTTC. Its protein product is CASSLSQSEQFF.

This clonotype was observed a handful of times. At one boundary the junction diverges from the germline segment, which might be a read error. The V and J genes are TRBV5-5 and TRBJ2-5; D is unclear. The CDR3 totals 17 residues. Germline CDR1 SGHKS, CDR2 YYEKEE (reference sequence). The CDR3 bases are TGTGCCAGCAGCTCGACCCCGACTTCATTTACGGAAGAGGCCCAGTACTTC. Translating gives CASSSTPTSFTEEAQYF.

This chain links TRBV14 with TRBJ2-2, with a tentative D call TRBD1 (5 bases). Trimming shortened V by 1 base and J by 1 base, and 10 bases separated the two germline ends. The CDR3 spans 16 residues. The germline V gene has CDR1 SGHDN and CDR2 FVKESK. CDR3: CASSQVQGLNTGELFF. In DNA form, the CDR3 reads TGTGCCAGCAGCCAAGTGCAGGGTCTGAACACCGGGGAGCTGTTTTTT.

This clonotype appeared many times. The V call is TRBV5-5, the J call TRBJ2-1, with a weak D call TRBD1 (6 bases). The CDR3 extends over 12 amino acids. Per the germline V gene, CDR1 is SGHKS and CDR2 is YYEKEE (reference sequence). V shed 5 bases and J shed 8 bases, with 11 bases lying between them. The CDR3 coding sequence is TGTGCCAGCAGGCGAGGGGGTGATGAGCAGTTCTTC. It yields the protein CASRRGGDEQFF.

The sample holds a few counts of this clonotype. The CDR3 region is CASSQELGLAHEQYF. CDR3 sequence (DNA): TGCGCCAGCAGCCAGGAATTAGGACTAGCGCATGAGCAGTACTTC. The chain couples TRBV4-1 to TRBJ2-7; 9 nucleotides agree with TRBD2. Trimming cost V 3 bases and J 7 bases; bases outside gene matches: 10. Germline assignment: CDR1 MGHRA and CDR2 YSYEKL. The CDR3 has 15 amino acids.

The chain combines TRBV15 with TRBJ2-3, with D tentatively TRBD2 (7 bases). Germline CDR1 LNHNV, CDR2 YYDKDF (reference sequence). Trimming shortened V by 5 bases and J by 3 bases, and 21 bases separated the two germline ends. The CDR3 runs to 17 residues. The chain's CDR3 is CATSPQGGGPSTDTQYF. The CDR3 DNA follows: TGTGCCACCAGCCCTCAAGGGGGGGGGCCGTCAACAGATACGCAGTATTTT. The full variable domain, rest sourced from reference TRBV15 and TRBJ2-3, is DAMVIQNPRYQVTQFGKPVTLSCSQTLNHNVMYWYQQKSSQAPKLLFHYYDKDFNNEADTPDNFQSRRPNTSFCFLDIRSPGLGDTAMYLCATSPQGGGPSTDTQYFGPGTRLTVL.

This clonotype has only a few counts. The chain is built from TRBV5-1 and TRBJ2-3; D tentatively reads TRBD1 or TRBD2 (6 bases each). The germline V gene has CDR1 SGHRS and CDR2 YFSETQ. V lost 2 bases and J 6 bases, leaving 31 bases between the germline ends. This CDR3 is built from 20 residues. CDR3 nucleotide sequence: TGCGCCAGCAGCTTAATATCACGGGGGCCCTTGAGTAGGTCGGCGGATACGCAGTATTTT. Residues: CASSLISRGPLSRSADTQYF.

This clonotype was counted only a few times. V usage is TRBV25-1 and J usage is TRBJ1-1; maybe TRBD1 (5 bases). The V and J ends lost 3 bases and 5 bases respectively, with 22 bases between them. Germline loops: CDR1 MGHDK, CDR2 SYGVNS. The CDR3 contains 17 residues. The CDR3 reads CASSELDPGRGGTEAFF. The CDR3 DNA follows: TGTGCCAGCAGTGAGCTCGATCCGGGACGGGGTGGGACTGAAGCTTTCTTT.